A selection of T cell receptor beta chains follows, all from one sample in a study of regulatory T cells in long-lasting Graves disease. TCRdb used MiXCR to reprocess the multiplex PCR reads, holding one entry per CDR3 protein. The sample shows around 250,000 distinct CDR3 sequences, around 21% of them seen only once. Source: peripheral blood mononuclear cells (PBMCs), taken at new diagnosis, from a patient treated with antithyroid drugs. The receptors were sampled from a female donor with Graves disease. The CDR3 runs from the conserved cysteine through the conserved F or W.

j_call: TRBJ1-1; v_call: TRBV12-3/TRBV12-4; cdr3_aa: CASSLREGRTEAFF
j_call: TRBJ2-1; v_call: TRBV30; cdr3_aa: CAWDSGNYNEQFF
j_call: TRBJ1-2; v_call: TRBV28; cdr3_aa: CASSPQGHYGYTF
j_call: TRBJ1-1; v_call: TRBV7-3; cdr3_aa: CASSIRQGSTEAFF
j_call: TRBJ1-2; v_call: TRBV6-2/TRBV6-3; cdr3_aa: CATLEANYGYTF
j_call: TRBJ2-2; v_call: TRBV7-3; cdr3_aa: CASSSTGGNTGELFF
j_call: TRBJ2-7; v_call: TRBV5-1; cdr3_aa: CASSPGLAGVFEQYF
j_call: TRBJ2-2; v_call: TRBV7-2; cdr3_aa: CASSPGLADTGELFF
j_call: TRBJ1-2; v_call: TRBV29-1; cdr3_aa: CSVEETRTAPIFSYGYTF
j_call: TRBJ2-1; v_call: TRBV7-2; cdr3_aa: CASVYYNEQFF
j_call: TRBJ2-2; v_call: TRBV24-1; cdr3_aa: CATSDPTGRTGELFF
j_call: TRBJ1-2; v_call: TRBV3-1; cdr3_aa: CASRNRGLENNYGYTF
j_call: TRBJ2-5; v_call: TRBV9; cdr3_aa: CASSVRDQETQYF
j_call: TRBJ2-5; v_call: TRBV28; cdr3_aa: CASSPGLAQTQYF
j_call: TRBJ1-2; v_call: TRBV7-2; cdr3_aa: CASGKQGYGYTF
j_call: TRBJ2-3; v_call: TRBV9; cdr3_aa: CASSATSHSTDTQYF
j_call: TRBJ2-2; v_call: TRBV27; cdr3_aa: CASSPRFRQNTGELFF
j_call: TRBJ1-6; v_call: TRBV11-3; cdr3_aa: CASSKGTGDYSPLHF
j_call: TRBJ1-1; v_call: TRBV6-2/TRBV6-3; cdr3_aa: CASRTPEGLIAFF
j_call: TRBJ2-3; v_call: TRBV6-1; cdr3_aa: CASSKTSGGTQYF
j_call: TRBJ2-3; v_call: TRBV9; cdr3_aa: CASSAGQGVSDTQYF
j_call: TRBJ2-5; v_call: TRBV5-5; cdr3_aa: CASSLWGQYQETQYF
j_call: TRBJ1-6; v_call: TRBV28; cdr3_aa: CASSLIGFGSPLHF
j_call: TRBJ2-7; v_call: TRBV11-2; cdr3_aa: CASRWTADYEQYF
j_call: TRBJ1-2; v_call: TRBV6-2/TRBV6-3; cdr3_aa: CASSYPRVGYTF
j_call: TRBJ2-3; v_call: TRBV5-4; cdr3_aa: CASSLKTSGRADTQYF
j_call: TRBJ1-2; v_call: TRBV18; cdr3_aa: CASSQIFLYGYTF
j_call: TRBJ2-7; v_call: TRBV9; cdr3_aa: CASSGQGGNVLEQYF
j_call: TRBJ2-3; v_call: TRBV29-1; cdr3_aa: CSAYFVTGESDTQYF
j_call: TRBJ2-7; v_call: TRBV5-1; cdr3_aa: CASSFSGTSTGEQYF
j_call: TRBJ1-2; v_call: TRBV3-1; cdr3_aa: CASSQAQRGGYTF
j_call: TRBJ2-1; v_call: TRBV7-6; cdr3_aa: CASSPTGVGGNEQFF
j_call: TRBJ2-6; v_call: TRBV6-1; cdr3_aa: CASSEAWDRISGANVLTF
j_call: TRBJ2-3; v_call: TRBV7-2; cdr3_aa: CASRPTSGSGGTDTQYF
j_call: TRBJ2-7; v_call: TRBV28; cdr3_aa: CASRPGQGYSYEQYF
j_call: TRBJ2-3; v_call: TRBV5-6; cdr3_aa: CASSLTGQGSGTDTQYF
j_call: TRBJ1-1; v_call: TRBV6-1; cdr3_aa: CASSVTHQTMNTEAFF
j_call: TRBJ2-2; v_call: TRBV11-1; cdr3_aa: CASSATSVAGELFF
j_call: TRBJ2-1; v_call: TRBV24-1; cdr3_aa: CATSDFRQYNEQFF